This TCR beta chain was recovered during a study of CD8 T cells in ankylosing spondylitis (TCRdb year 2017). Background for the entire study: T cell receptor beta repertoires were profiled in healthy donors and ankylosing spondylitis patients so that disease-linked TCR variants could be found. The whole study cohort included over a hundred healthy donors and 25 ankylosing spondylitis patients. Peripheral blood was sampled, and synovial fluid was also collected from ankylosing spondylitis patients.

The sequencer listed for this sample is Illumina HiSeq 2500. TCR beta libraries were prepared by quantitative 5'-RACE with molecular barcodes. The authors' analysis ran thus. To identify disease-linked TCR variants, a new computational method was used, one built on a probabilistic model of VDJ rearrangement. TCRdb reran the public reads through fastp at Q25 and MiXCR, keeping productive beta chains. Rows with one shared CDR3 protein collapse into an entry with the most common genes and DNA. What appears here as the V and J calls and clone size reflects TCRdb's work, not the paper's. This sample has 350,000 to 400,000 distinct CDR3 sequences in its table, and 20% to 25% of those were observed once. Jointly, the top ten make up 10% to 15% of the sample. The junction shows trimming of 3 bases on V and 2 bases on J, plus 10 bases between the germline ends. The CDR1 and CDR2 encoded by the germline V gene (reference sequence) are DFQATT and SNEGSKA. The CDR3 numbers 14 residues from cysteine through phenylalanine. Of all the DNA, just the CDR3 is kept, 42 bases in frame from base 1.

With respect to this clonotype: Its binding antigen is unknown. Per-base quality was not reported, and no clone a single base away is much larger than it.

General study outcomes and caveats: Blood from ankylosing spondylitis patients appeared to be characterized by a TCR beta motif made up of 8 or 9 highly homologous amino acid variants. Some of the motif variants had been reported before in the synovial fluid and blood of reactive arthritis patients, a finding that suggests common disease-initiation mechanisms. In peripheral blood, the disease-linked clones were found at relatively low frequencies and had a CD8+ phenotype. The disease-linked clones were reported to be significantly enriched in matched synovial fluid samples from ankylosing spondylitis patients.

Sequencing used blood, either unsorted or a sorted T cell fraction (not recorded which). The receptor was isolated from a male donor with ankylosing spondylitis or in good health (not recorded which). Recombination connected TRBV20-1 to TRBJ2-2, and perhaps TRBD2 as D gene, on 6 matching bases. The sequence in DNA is TGCAGTGCTAGTCTAGCGCTAAACACCGGGGAGCTGTTTTTT. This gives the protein CSASLALNTGELFF.